This TCR beta chain originates from a study of T cell responses to AZD1222 COVID-19 vaccine. Across the study: Pooling of second doses given at about 4 or about 12 weeks was done. Findings and limits, study-wide: It should be noted that donors were predominantly white British and more often female, and clonal diversity was possibly underestimated. At baseline, seropositivity was found in only six or seven AZD1222 recipients. Repertoires were sampled only after the peak T cell response.

Here immunoSEQ multiplex PCR was the method, and the copy in TCRdb shows in-frame clones only, minus some. Among roughly 150,000 clones listed, roughly 92% were seen once. This CDR3 is 14 amino acids long. The germline V and J ends were trimmed by 5 bases and 5 bases, with 14 bases remaining between them. The germline CDR1 and CDR2 sequences are SGHAT and FQDESV (reference sequence). Points on this clone: The antigen is undetermined.

The V gene is TRBV11-1, the J gene TRBJ2-3; D may be TRBD2 (5 bases). The sequence came from an adult in good health. Sequences were derived from peripheral blood, sampled on day 0 of AZD1222 vaccination. CDR3 region: CASSTRPLIDTQYF. DNA of the CDR3: TGTGCCAGCAGCACTAGGCCCCTCATAGATACGCAGTATTTT.